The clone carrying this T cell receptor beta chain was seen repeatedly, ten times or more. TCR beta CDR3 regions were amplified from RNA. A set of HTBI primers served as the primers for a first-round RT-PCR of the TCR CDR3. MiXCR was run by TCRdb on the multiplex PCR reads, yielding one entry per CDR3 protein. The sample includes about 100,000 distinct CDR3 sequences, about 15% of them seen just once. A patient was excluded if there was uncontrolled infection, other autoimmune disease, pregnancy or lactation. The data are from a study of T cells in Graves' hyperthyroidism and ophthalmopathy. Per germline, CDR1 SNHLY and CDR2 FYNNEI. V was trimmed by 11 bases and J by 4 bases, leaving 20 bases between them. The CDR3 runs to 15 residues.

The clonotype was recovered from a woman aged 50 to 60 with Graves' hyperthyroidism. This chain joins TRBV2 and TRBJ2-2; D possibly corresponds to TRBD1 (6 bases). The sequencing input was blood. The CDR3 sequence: CAGSTTGPTTGELFF. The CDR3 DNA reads TGTGCCGGAAGCACGACAGGTCCGACCACCGGGGAGCTGTTTTTT.